Listed below are T cell receptor beta chains from one sample, sequenced in a study of T cells in Graves' hyperthyroidism and ophthalmopathy. TCRdb re-analysed the multiplex PCR reads in MiXCR, keeping a single row per CDR3 protein. The sample carries hundreds of thousands of distinct CDR3 sequences, 15% to 20% recorded once. Sequencing input: blood. These receptors were obtained from a woman between 40 and 50 years old with Graves' ophthalmopathy. Both conserved end residues are part of each CDR3. The D gene is left open where the match is weak. The size entry is marked missing in some rows and otherwise reads once, few, many or a size class.

clone size,J gene,V gene,D gene,CDR3 protein,CDR3 DNA
-,TRBJ2-2,TRBV12-3/TRBV12-4,TRBD1,CASSTGTGGIGELFF,TGTGCCAGCAGCACCGGGACAGGGGGGATCGGGGAGCTGTTTTTT
-,TRBJ1-6,TRBV28,-,CASTRENPPLHF,TGTGCCAGCACCCGGGAGAATCCACCCCTCCACTTT
few,TRBJ2-3,TRBV30,TRBD1,CARDRGQGDTQYF,TGTGCCAGGGACAGGGGGCAAGGAGATACGCAGTATTTT
many,TRBJ2-3,TRBV15,-,CATRLVDSSTDTQYF,TGTGCCACCAGGTTGGTGGACAGCAGCACAGATACGCAGTATTTT
few,TRBJ1-5,TRBV12-3/TRBV12-4,-,CASSYRLGINQPQHF,TGTGCCAGCAGTTACCGGCTAGGGATTAATCAGCCCCAGCATTTT
-,TRBJ2-3,TRBV19,TRBD2,CASAPQPSGHTDTQYF,TGTGCCAGTGCACCGCAGCCTAGCGGCCACACAGATACGCAGTATTTT
many,TRBJ2-3,TRBV20-1,-,CSARLGADTQYF,TGCAGTGCTAGGCTGGGTGCAGATACGCAGTATTTT
many,TRBJ1-1,TRBV11-2,-,CASSLRPDLNTEAFF,TGTGCCAGCAGCTTAAGGCCCGACCTGAACACTGAAGCTTTCTTT
many,TRBJ1-5,TRBV12-3/TRBV12-4,-,CASSLNRHQPQHF,TGTGCCAGCAGTTTGAACAGACATCAGCCCCAGCATTTT
-,TRBJ1-2,TRBV28,TRBD1,CASSLPGQGDGYTF,TGTGCCAGCAGTCTGCCGGGACAGGGGGATGGCTACACCTTC
many,TRBJ2-7,TRBV2,-,CASSVGRQNYEQYF,TGTGCCAGCAGTGTAGGACGACAGAACTACGAGCAGTACTTC
many,TRBJ2-1,TRBV5-1,TRBD2,CASSLGSSGSGDEQFF,TGCGCCAGCAGCTTGGGTTCCAGCGGGAGTGGCGATGAGCAGTTCTTC
-,TRBJ2-7,TRBV20-1,-,CSASRQNYEQYF,TGCAGTGCCAGCCGACAAAACTACGAGCAGTACTTC
many,TRBJ2-5,TRBV7-9,-,CASSLTLGQQTQYF,TGTGCCAGCAGCTTAACGTTGGGCCAACAGACCCAGTACTTC
many,TRBJ1-1,TRBV5-1,TRBD1,CASSPGQAKSTEAFF,TGCGCCAGCAGCCCGGGACAGGCTAAGAGCACTGAAGCTTTCTTT
many,TRBJ1-5,TRBV28,TRBD1,CASSLQGASNQPQHF,TGTGCCAGCAGCCTACAGGGGGCCAGCAATCAGCCCCAGCATTTT
-,TRBJ1-1,TRBV7-2,-,CASSYTVVAAFF,TGTGCCAGCAGCTACACGGTGGTGGCGGCTTTCTTT
many,TRBJ2-1,TRBV30,TRBD2,CAWSGLAGSNEQFF,TGTGCCTGGAGTGGATTAGCGGGGAGCAATGAGCAGTTCTTC
few,TRBJ2-3,TRBV2,TRBD2,CASNDLPGLAGGADTQYF,TGTGCCAGCAATGACCTTCCTGGACTAGCGGGAGGGGCAGATACGCAGTATTTT
-,TRBJ1-1,TRBV18,-,CASSPRGGGDTEAFF,TGTGCCAGCTCACCCCGGGGAGGGGGGGACACTGAAGCTTTCTTT
many,TRBJ2-5,TRBV11-2,TRBD2,CASSLDLAGPPYQETQYF,TGTGCCAGCAGCTTAGATCTAGCGGGCCCTCCTTACCAAGAGACCCAGTACTTC
many,TRBJ2-7,TRBV20-1,TRBD1,CSARDSGTGKNEQYF,TGCAGTGCTAGAGATTCCGGGACAGGGAAAAACGAGCAGTACTTC
few,TRBJ2-3,TRBV25-1,-,CASSDVAGTDTQYF,TGTGCCAGCAGTGATGTGGCAGGCACAGATACGCAGTATTTT
many,TRBJ2-7,TRBV18,-,CASSAGQPYEQYF,TGTGCCAGCTCAGCGGGACAACCCTACGAGCAGTACTTC
many,TRBJ2-5,TRBV18,-,CASSTGQQETQYF,TGTGCCAGTTCAACGGGGCAGCAAGAGACCCAGTACTTC
-,TRBJ2-3,TRBV3-1,-,CASSQDSGTGSWTQYF,TGTGCCAGCAGCCAAGACTCCGGGACGGGCTCGTGGACGCAGTATTTT
-,TRBJ2-7,TRBV20-1,TRBD1,CSANRGNHEQYF,TGCAGCGCGAACAGGGGAAACCACGAGCAGTACTTC
few,TRBJ1-6,TRBV19,TRBD1,CASSTGQGDNSPLHF,TGTGCCAGTAGTACGGGACAGGGGGATAATTCACCCCTCCACTTT
many,TRBJ2-2,TRBV20-1,-,CSARVDTGTGELFF,TGCAGTGCTAGAGTGGACACTGGCACCGGGGAGCTGTTTTTT
-,TRBJ2-3,TRBV6-2/TRBV6-3,TRBD1,CASSSDRGVRTQYF,TGTGCCAGCAGTTCGGACAGGGGCGTACGTACGCAGTATTTT
many,TRBJ2-3,TRBV7-2,TRBD2,CASSLGRTGGDTQYF,TGTGCCAGCAGCTTAGGACGAACGGGAGGGGATACGCAGTATTTT
many,TRBJ2-3,TRBV10-3,TRBD2,CAISESEDSGGGRADTQYF,TGTGCCATCAGTGAGTCGGAAGATAGCGGGGGAGGACGCGCAGATACGCAGTATTTT
-,TRBJ2-3,TRBV20-1,TRBD2,CSAAGTSGETDTQYF,TGCAGTGCCGCGGGGACTAGCGGGGAGACAGATACGCAGTATTTT
many,TRBJ1-2,TRBV10-3,-,CAISSLTGANYGYTF,TGTGCCATCAGTTCCCTGACAGGAGCAAACTATGGCTACACCTTC
many,TRBJ2-4,TRBV11-2,TRBD2,CASSLAGVLAGVGNIQYF,TGTGCCAGCAGCTTAGCGGGTGTACTAGCGGGAGTTGGAAACATTCAGTACTTC
-,TRBJ2-7,TRBV18,TRBD2,CASSPEGLAGVDEQYF,TGTGCCAGCTCACCTGAGGGACTAGCGGGAGTCGACGAGCAGTACTTC
many,TRBJ2-5,TRBV7-9,-,CASSTTRRSRGWETQYF,TGTGCCAGCAGCACAACCAGGCGGAGCAGGGGTTGGGAGACCCAGTACTTC
many,TRBJ1-1,TRBV11-3,-,CASSLGQATEAFF,TGTGCCAGCAGCTTAGGGCAAGCCACTGAAGCTTTCTTT
few,TRBJ2-4,TRBV27,-,CASSREGPGNIQYF,TGTGCCAGCAGCCGCGAGGGTCCCGGGAACATTCAGTACTTC
many,TRBJ2-3,TRBV30,-,CAWNNGGTDTQYF,TGTGCCTGGAATAATGGAGGCACAGATACGCAGTATTTT
few,TRBJ1-1,TRBV7-9,TRBD1,CASSSGGDENTEAFF,TGTGCCAGCAGCTCAGGGGGGGACGAGAACACTGAAGCTTTCTTT
many,TRBJ2-7,TRBV7-9,TRBD1,CASSGTGTDYEQYF,TGTGCCAGCAGCGGGACCGGGACAGACTACGAGCAGTACTTC
-,TRBJ1-2,TRBV6-2/TRBV6-3,-,CASRDDRAISGYTF,TGTGCCAGCAGGGACGATAGGGCCATCTCTGGCTACACCTTC
-,TRBJ2-1,TRBV7-3,-,CASSPFPNNEQFF,TGTGCCAGCAGCCCCTTTCCCAACAATGAGCAGTTCTTC
many,TRBJ1-5,TRBV2,-,CASSAVLANQPQHF,TGTGCCAGCAGTGCTGTCTTGGCCAATCAGCCCCAGCATTTT
few,TRBJ1-2,TRBV7-8,-,CASSRRPQGRSDYGYTF,TGTGCCAGCAGCCGTCGCCCCCAGGGACGAAGTGACTATGGCTACACCTTC
many,TRBJ2-5,TRBV7-2,-,CASSLRPGRGKETQYF,TGTGCCAGCAGCCTAAGACCGGGACGAGGGAAGGAGACCCAGTACTTC
many,TRBJ1-1,TRBV2,-,CASSLDMSEAFF,TGTGCCAGCAGTCTGGACATGTCTGAAGCTTTCTTT
-,TRBJ2-1,TRBV24-1,-,CATSAPDSYNEQFF,TGTGCCACCAGTGCCCCGGACAGTTACAATGAGCAGTTCTTC
many,TRBJ2-5,TRBV2,TRBD2,CANSVPLAGGTSETQYF,TGTGCCAACAGTGTGCCACTAGCGGGAGGAACGAGTGAGACCCAGTACTTC
many,TRBJ2-1,TRBV28,TRBD2,CASRLAGTYNEQFF,TGTGCCAGCAGACTAGCGGGAACGTACAATGAGCAGTTCTTC
many,TRBJ2-3,TRBV11-2,TRBD2,CASSSGLAESTDTQYF,TGTGCCAGCAGCTCGGGACTAGCGGAGAGCACAGATACGCAGTATTTT
-,TRBJ2-1,TRBV6-5,-,CASSYSVGSSYNEQFF,TGTGCCAGCAGTTACTCGGTGGGGAGCTCCTACAATGAGCAGTTCTTC
once,TRBJ1-2,TRBV20-1,-,CSAPERSPTF,TGCAGTGCCCCCGAGCGGTCCCCCACCTTC
-,TRBJ1-1,TRBV6-1,-,CASSPLRTLNTEAFF,TGTGCCAGCAGCCCGTTACGGACATTGAACACTGAAGCTTTCTTT
few,TRBJ2-3,TRBV12-3/TRBV12-4,TRBD2,CASSLMAGGPDTQYF,TGTGCCAGCAGTTTAATGGCGGGGGGGCCAGATACGCAGTATTTT
few,TRBJ2-1,TRBV5-1,-,CASSLGGGTAYNEQFF,TGCGCCAGCAGCCTAGGGGGGGGCACCGCCTACAATGAGCAGTTCTTC
many,TRBJ1-1,TRBV6-1,-,CASTDDGDTEAFF,TGTGCCAGCACCGACGACGGAGACACTGAAGCTTTCTTT